What follows are 19 T cell receptor beta chains derived from one specimen sequenced in a study of shared clonotypes between healthy human individuals. Sequencing used immunoSEQ multiplex PCR; TCRdb keeps in-frame clones, though not all of them. Among roughly 2 million clones, under 97% were seen once, and the ten largest hold roughly 0.13%. Sequencing was carried out using naive CD4+ T cells sorted from blood. As to subset: CD45RA+ positively selected. The source is a man aged 18 to 35 in good health.

In this sample, this clone turned up a few times. The V call is TRBV27, the J call TRBJ1-2; TRBD1 might be the D (5 bases). The CDR3 has 11 amino acids. Germline loops: CDR1 MNHEY, CDR2 SMNVEV (reference sequence). Trimming took 8 bases from V and 7 from J, leaving 11 bases between them. CDR3: CASGTGIGYTF. In DNA form, the CDR3 reads TGTGCCAGCGGGACCGGGATTGGCTACACCTTC.

DNA for the CDR3: TGCGCCAGCAGCTCCCAAGGAGGGACCGAGCAGTACTTC. This encodes CASSSQGGTEQYF. This chain uses TRBV5-1 with TRBJ2-7, with D perhaps TRBD2 (6 bases). V was shortened by 3 bases and J by 6 bases, with 13 bases between the two germline ends. The germline V gene has CDR1 SGHRS and CDR2 YFSETQ. The CDR3 has 13 amino acids.

The V gene is TRBV2, the J gene TRBJ2-3; 10 bases line up with TRBD2. Germline V gene lookup returns CDR1 SNHLY and CDR2 FYNNEI. This CDR3 is built from 16 residues. V trimming: 3 bases; J trimming: 1 base; junction bases outside the gene matches: 4. CDR3 region: CASSERTSGGTDTQYF. In DNA, the CDR3 is TGTGCCAGCAGTGAGAGGACTAGCGGCGGCACAGATACGCAGTATTTT.

The chain carries TRBV27 and TRBJ1-3, with 11 bases identical to TRBD1. CDR3 length: 16 amino acids. Germline CDR1 reads MNHEY; CDR2 reads SMNVEV (reference sequence). J gave up 3 bases and V 3 bases, and 4 bases lay outside the gene matches. CDR3 region: CASSLGTGGLGNTIYF. CDR3 DNA: TGTGCCAGCAGTTTGGGGACAGGGGGTCTTGGAAACACCATATATTTT.

The J gene is TRBJ1-1, the V gene TRBV5-1; no reliable D call. Trimming removed 4 bases from V and 2 bases from J, with 6 bases in between. The CDR3 has 12 amino acids. Per germline, CDR1 SGHRS and CDR2 YFSETQ. The CDR3 reads CASSEHNTEAFF. As DNA, the CDR3 is TGCGCCAGCAGCGAACACAACACTGAAGCTTTCTTT.

The chain combines TRBV7-6 with TRBJ2-7, with TRBD1 as a possible D gene (6 bases). V was pared by 0 bases and J by 3 bases, with 9 bases between. This CDR3 spans 14 amino acids. Germline V gene lookup returns CDR1 SGHVS and CDR2 FNYEAQ. CDR3 coding DNA: TGTGCCAGCAGCTTAGCTTCACAGGGCTACGAGCAGTACTTC. It yields the protein CASSLASQGYEQYF.

This chain uses TRBV7-9 with TRBJ1-2; 8 nucleotides align to TRBD1. Trimming cost V 5 bases and J 4 bases; bases outside gene matches: 3. The CDR3 is 13 residues long. From germline, CDR1 is SEHNR and CDR2 FQNEAQ (reference sequence). In nucleotides, the CDR3 is TGTGCCAGCAGCCCGGGACAGGCCTATGGCTACACCTTC. Translation: CASSPGQAYGYTF. The variable domain in full, completed from reference TRBV7-9 and TRBJ1-2, reads DTGVSQNPRHKITKRGQNVTFRCDPISEHNRLYWYRQTLGQGPEFLTYFQNEAQLEKSRLLSDRFSAERPKGSFSTLEIQRTEQGDSAMYLCASSPGQAYGYTFGSGTRLTVV.

The chain joins TRBV10-2 to TRBJ2-5; 12 bases line up with TRBD2. Germline lookup yields CDR1 WSHSY and CDR2 SAAADI. The CDR3 has 14 amino acids. Unmatched junction bases numbered 6, after V lost 5 bases and J lost 8 bases. The CDR3 reads CASSLLAGGGTQYF. Here the CDR3 DNA reads TGCGCCAGCAGTCTACTAGCGGGAGGTGGAACCCAGTACTTC.

The chain links TRBV4-1 to TRBJ2-1; no clear D. CDR3 size: 14 residues. CDR1 is MGHRA, CDR2 YSYEKL, per germline. Trimming stripped 1 base from V and 6 bases from J, with 10 bases between. The CDR3 DNA is TGCGCCAGCAGCCAAGTCCCCTTCCCCAATGAGCAGTTCTTC. This sequence encodes CASSQVPFPNEQFF.

V is TRBV14 and J is TRBJ2-5; 9 bases align to TRBD1. Trimming removed 3 bases from V and 5 bases from J; junction bases left unmatched: 13. Per germline, CDR1 SGHDN and CDR2 FVKESK. The CDR3 is made up of 17 amino acids. The CDR3 region has the DNA TGTGCCAGCAGCCAGGTCCGCCTGGACAGGGGCAGGGAGACCCAGTACTTC. This encodes CASSQVRLDRGRETQYF.

Concerning this clone: This same CDR3 is encoded by further DNA sequences in the sample. The rearrangement uses TRBV28 and TRBJ1-2; 8 bases are a match to TRBD1. Germline trimming cut 4 bases from V and 5 bases from J; bases unmatched to any gene: 6. This CDR3 is built from 14 residues. Germline CDR1 is MDHEN and CDR2 is SYDVKM. The CDR3 coding sequence is TGTGCCAGCAGTTCCCCGGGACAGGTTTATGGCTACACCTTC. It codes for CASSSPGQVYGYTF.

V usage is TRBV29-1 and J usage is TRBJ1-1; D gene uncertain. The CDR3 spans 12 residues. The germline V and J ends were trimmed by 6 bases and 1 base, with 9 bases remaining between them. In germline, CDR1 is SQVTM, CDR2 ANQGSEA. The CDR3 here is CSVADGNTEAFF. As DNA, the CDR3 is TGCAGCGTCGCGGACGGGAACACTGAAGCTTTCTTT.

V and J are TRBV7-9 and TRBJ1-5; D is ambiguous. CDR3 length equals 13 residues. V lost 5 bases, J lost 5 bases, and 10 bases lay in between. Looked up from germline, CDR1 is SEHNR and CDR2 is FQNEAQ (reference sequence). CDR3: CASSNPGDQPQHF. The CDR3 DNA reads TGTGCCAGCAGCAACCCTGGGGATCAGCCCCAGCATTTT.

The genes are TRBV7-9 and TRBJ1-5, with D hard to call. The germline CDR1 and CDR2 sequences are SEHNR and FQNEAQ (reference sequence). Trimming left V 5 bases short and J 6 bases short, with 14 bases between. The CDR3 totals 14 residues. The CDR3 coding sequence is TGTGCCAGCAGCGGCCGGGATATCGGTCAGCCCCAGCATTTT. It translates to CASSGRDIGQPQHF.

V gene TRBV18 combines with J gene TRBJ2-7, with TRBD1 matching 10 bases. Germline lookup yields CDR1 KGHSH and CDR2 LQKENI. V dropped 3 bases and J dropped 4; count of bases not matched to a gene: 6. The CDR3 has 15 residues. CDR3 sequence reads: CASSPRQGAEYEQYF. CDR3 bases: TGTGCCAGCTCACCTCGACAGGGGGCGGAGTACGAGCAGTACTTC.

This clone was picked up one time. The rearrangement uses TRBV5-1 and TRBJ2-3; D remains ambiguous. CDR1 is SGHRS and CDR2 is YFSETQ in the germline V gene. There are 15 residues in the CDR3. Trimming shortened V by 0 bases and J by 6 bases, and 14 bases separated the two germline ends. The CDR3 loop reads CASSLATSDVDTQYF. The CDR3 DNA reads TGCGCCAGCAGCTTGGCTACTTCGGATGTGGATACGCAGTATTTT.

This rearrangement joins TRBV6-6 to TRBJ1-4; D is unclear. From germline, CDR1 is MNHNY and CDR2 SVGAGI (reference sequence). This CDR3 contains 14 residues. Trimming removed 6 bases from V and 8 bases from J, with 16 bases in between. CDR3 protein: CASRAGGVGEKLFF. In DNA, the CDR3 is TGTGCCAGCAGAGCCGGCGGGGTCGGGGAAAAACTGTTTTTT.

To note about this clone: At the DNA level, this CDR3 is encoded by other sequences in the same sample as well. The J gene is TRBJ1-5, the V gene TRBV18; 8 nucleotides agree with TRBD1. Trimming removed 2 bases from V and 2 bases from J; junction bases left unmatched: 2. There are 15 residues in the CDR3. Per germline, CDR1 KGHSH and CDR2 LQKENI. The DNA for the CDR3 is TGTGCCAGCTCACCAGGACAGGGTGGCAATCAGCCCCAGCATTTT. This sequence encodes CASSPGQGGNQPQHF. Full variable domain (missing parts from reference TRBV18 and TRBJ1-5): NAGVMQNPRHLVRRRGQEARLRCSPMKGHSHVYWYRQLPEEGLKFMVYLQKENIIDESGMPKERFSAEFPKEGPSILRIQQVVRGDSAAYFCASSPGQGGNQPQHFGDGTRLSIL.

V and J are TRBV5-1 and TRBJ2-4; a weak D match, TRBD1 (5 bases). Trimming stripped 0 bases from V and 7 bases from J, with 20 bases between. The CDR3 loop spans 17 amino acids. Germline V gene lookup returns CDR1 SGHRS and CDR2 YFSETQ. CDR3 residues: CASSLGRSRVELNIQYF. The CDR3 DNA follows: TGCGCCAGCAGCTTGGGGCGGTCCAGGGTAGAGCTGAACATTCAGTACTTC.